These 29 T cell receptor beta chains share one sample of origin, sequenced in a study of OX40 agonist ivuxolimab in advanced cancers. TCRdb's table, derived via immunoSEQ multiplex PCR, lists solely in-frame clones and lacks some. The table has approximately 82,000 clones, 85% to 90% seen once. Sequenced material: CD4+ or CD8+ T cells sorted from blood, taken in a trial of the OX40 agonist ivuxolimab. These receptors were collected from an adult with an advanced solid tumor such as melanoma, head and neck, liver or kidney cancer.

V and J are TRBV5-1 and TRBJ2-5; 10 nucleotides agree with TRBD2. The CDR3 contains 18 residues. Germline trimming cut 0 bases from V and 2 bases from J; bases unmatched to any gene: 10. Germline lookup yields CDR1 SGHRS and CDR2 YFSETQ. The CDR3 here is CASSLGASGRAGQETQYF. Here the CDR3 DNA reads TGCGCCAGCAGCTTGGGGGCCAGCGGGAGGGCCGGGCAAGAGACCCAGTACTTC.

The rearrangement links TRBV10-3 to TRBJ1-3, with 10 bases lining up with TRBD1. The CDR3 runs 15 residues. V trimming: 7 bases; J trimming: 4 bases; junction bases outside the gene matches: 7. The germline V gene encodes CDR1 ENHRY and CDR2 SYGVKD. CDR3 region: CAINPGQGDGNTIYF. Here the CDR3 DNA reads TGTGCCATCAATCCTGGACAGGGGGACGGAAACACCATATATTTT.

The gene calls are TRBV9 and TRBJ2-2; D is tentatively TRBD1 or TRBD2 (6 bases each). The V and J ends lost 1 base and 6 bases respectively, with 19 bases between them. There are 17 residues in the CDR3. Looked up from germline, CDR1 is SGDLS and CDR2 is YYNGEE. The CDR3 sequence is CASSVKEGQGLAGELFF. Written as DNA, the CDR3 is TGTGCCAGCAGCGTAAAGGAGGGGCAGGGGCTCGCCGGGGAGCTGTTTTTT.

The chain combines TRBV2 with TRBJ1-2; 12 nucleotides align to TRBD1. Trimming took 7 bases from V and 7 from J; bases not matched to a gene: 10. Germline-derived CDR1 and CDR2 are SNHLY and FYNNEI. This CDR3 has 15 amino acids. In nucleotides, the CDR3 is TGTGCCAGCACCGGGACAGGGGGCGGAAGCTCTGGCTACACCTTC. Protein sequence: CASTGTGGGSSGYTF.

CDR3 sequence: CASSLVAGGSTDNEQFF. The CDR3 DNA reads TGCGCCAGCAGCTTGGTAGCGGGAGGGTCCACTGACAATGAGCAGTTCTTC. The gene calls are TRBV5-1 and TRBJ2-1; 11 nucleotides align to TRBD2. Germline V gene data show CDR1 as SGHRS and CDR2 as YFSETQ. V lost 0 bases, J lost 5 bases, and 7 bases stayed unmatched. CDR3 length: 17 residues.

The CDR3 protein is CASSYSLSGRTEAFF. The CDR3 nucleotides are TGTGCCAGCAGTTACTCGCTGTCAGGGAGGACTGAAGCTTTCTTT. The chain recombines TRBV6-5 with TRBJ1-1; D perhaps matches TRBD1 (5 bases). The V and J ends lost 0 bases and 5 bases respectively, with 13 bases between them. Germline CDR1 and CDR2: MNHEY and SVGAGI. The CDR3 sequence is 15 residues long.

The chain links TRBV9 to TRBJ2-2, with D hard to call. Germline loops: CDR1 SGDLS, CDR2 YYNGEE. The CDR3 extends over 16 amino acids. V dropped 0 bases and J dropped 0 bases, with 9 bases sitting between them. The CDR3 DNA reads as TGTGCCAGCAGCGTAGAACAGCGCCCGAACACCGGGGAGCTGTTTTTT. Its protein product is CASSVEQRPNTGELFF.

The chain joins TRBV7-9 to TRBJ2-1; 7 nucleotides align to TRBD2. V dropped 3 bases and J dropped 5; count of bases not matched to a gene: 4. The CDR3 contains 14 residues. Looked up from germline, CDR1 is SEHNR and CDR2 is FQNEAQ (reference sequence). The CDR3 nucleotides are TGTGCCAGCAGCTTGAACGGGAGGAACAATGAGCAGTTCTTC. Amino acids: CASSLNGRNNEQFF.

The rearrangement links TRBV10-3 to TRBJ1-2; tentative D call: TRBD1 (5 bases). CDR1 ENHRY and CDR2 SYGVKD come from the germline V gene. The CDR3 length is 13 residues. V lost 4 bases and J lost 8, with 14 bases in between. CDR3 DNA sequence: TGTGCCATCAGTGGCCAAGGGGATCTGGGCTACACCTTC. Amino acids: CAISGQGDLGYTF.

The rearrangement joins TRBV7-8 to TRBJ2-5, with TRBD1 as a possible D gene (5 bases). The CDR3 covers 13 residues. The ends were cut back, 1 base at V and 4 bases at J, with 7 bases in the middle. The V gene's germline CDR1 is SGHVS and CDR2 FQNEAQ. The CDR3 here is CASSLGGLETQYF. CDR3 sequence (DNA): TGTGCCAGCAGCTTAGGGGGCTTAGAGACCCAGTACTTC.

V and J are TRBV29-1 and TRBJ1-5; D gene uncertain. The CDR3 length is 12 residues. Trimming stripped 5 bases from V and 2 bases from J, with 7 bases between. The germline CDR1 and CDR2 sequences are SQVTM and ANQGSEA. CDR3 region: CSVSWGNQPQHF. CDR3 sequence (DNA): TGCAGCGTTTCTTGGGGCAATCAGCCCCAGCATTTT.

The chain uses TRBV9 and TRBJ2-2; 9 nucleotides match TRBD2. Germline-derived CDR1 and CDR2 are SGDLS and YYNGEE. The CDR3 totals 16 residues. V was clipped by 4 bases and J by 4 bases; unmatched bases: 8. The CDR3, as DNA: TGTGCCAGCAGCCCGTCGGGACTAGCAGCCACCGGGGAGCTGTTTTTT. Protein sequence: CASSPSGLAATGELFF.

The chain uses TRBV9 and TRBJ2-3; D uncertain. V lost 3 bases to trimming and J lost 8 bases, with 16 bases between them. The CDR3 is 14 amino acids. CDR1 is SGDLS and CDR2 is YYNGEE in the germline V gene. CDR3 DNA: TGTGCCAGCAGCGCTCAGGACGTCGAATCTACGCAGTATTTT. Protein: CASSAQDVESTQYF.

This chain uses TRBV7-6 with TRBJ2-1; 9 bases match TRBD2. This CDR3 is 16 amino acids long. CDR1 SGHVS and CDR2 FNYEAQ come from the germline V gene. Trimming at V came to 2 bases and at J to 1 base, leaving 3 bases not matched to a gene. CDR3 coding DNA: TGTGCCAGCAGCTTATTTAGCGGGGGTTCCTACAATGAGCAGTTCTTC. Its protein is CASSLFSGGSYNEQFF. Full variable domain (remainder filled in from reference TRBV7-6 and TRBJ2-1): GAGVSQSPRYKVTKRGQDVALRCDPISGHVSLYWYRQALGQGPEFLTYFNYEAQQDKSGLPNDRFSAERPEGSISTLTIQRTEQRDSAMYRCASSLFSGGSYNEQFFGPGTRLTVL.

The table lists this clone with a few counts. The CDR3: CATRIGTTTDTQYF. The CDR3 nucleotides read TGTGCCACCAGGATAGGGACTACCACAGATACGCAGTATTTT. V and J are TRBV15 and TRBJ2-3; 7 nucleotides match TRBD2. After removal of 6 bases from V and 2 bases from J, the junction contained 5 bases not matched to a gene. Germline CDR1 LNHNV, CDR2 YYDKDF (reference sequence). This CDR3 is 14 amino acids long.

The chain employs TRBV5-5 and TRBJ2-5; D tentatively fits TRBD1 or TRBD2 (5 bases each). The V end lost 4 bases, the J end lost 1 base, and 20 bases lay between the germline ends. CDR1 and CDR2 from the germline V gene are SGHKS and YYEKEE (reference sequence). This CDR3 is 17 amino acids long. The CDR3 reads CASSPIRGLGVQETQYF. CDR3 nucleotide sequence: TGTGCCAGCAGCCCAATCAGAGGGCTGGGGGTCCAAGAGACCCAGTACTTC.

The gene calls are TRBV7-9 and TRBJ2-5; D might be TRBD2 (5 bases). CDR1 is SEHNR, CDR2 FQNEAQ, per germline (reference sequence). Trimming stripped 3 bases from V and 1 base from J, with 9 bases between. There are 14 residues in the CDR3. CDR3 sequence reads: CASSLSSSQETQYF. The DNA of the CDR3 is TGTGCCAGCAGCTTGTCTAGCAGCCAAGAGACCCAGTACTTC.

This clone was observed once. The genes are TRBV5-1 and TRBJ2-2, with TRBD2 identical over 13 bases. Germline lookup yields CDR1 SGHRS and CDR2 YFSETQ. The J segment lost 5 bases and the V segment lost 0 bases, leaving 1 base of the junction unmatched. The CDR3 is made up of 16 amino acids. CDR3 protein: CASSLVLAGGTGELFF. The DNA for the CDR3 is TGCGCCAGCAGCTTGGTACTAGCGGGAGGGACCGGGGAGCTGTTTTTT.

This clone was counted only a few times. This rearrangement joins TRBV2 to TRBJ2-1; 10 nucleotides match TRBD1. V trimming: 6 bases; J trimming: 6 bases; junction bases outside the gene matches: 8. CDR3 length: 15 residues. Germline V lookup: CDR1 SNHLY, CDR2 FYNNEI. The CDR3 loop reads CASRPRTGGLNEQFF. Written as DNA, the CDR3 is TGTGCCAGCAGGCCTCGGACAGGGGGACTCAATGAGCAGTTCTTC.

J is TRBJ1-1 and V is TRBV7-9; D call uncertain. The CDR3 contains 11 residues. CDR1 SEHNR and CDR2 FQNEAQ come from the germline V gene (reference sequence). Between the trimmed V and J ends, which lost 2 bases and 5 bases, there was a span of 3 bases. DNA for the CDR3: TGTGCCAGCAGCTTACGAACTGAAGCTTTCTTT. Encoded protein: CASSLRTEAFF.

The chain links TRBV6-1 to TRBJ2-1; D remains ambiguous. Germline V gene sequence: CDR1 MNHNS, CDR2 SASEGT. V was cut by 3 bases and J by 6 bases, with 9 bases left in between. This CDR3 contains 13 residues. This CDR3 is CASSDFKGNEQFF. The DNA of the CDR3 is TGTGCCAGCAGTGACTTTAAGGGCAATGAGCAGTTCTTC.

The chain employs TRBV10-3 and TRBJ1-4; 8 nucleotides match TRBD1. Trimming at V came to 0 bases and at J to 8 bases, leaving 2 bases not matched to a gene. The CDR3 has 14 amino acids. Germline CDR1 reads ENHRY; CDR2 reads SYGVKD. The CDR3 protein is CAISESDREEKLFF. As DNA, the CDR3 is TGTGCCATCAGTGAGTCGGACAGGGAGGAAAAACTGTTTTTT.

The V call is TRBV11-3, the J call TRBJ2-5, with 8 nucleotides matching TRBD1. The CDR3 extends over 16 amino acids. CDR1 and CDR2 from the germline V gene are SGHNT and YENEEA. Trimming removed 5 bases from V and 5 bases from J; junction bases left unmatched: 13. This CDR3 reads CASSPGQGLYVETQYF. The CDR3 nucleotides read TGTGCCAGCAGCCCAGGACAGGGTTTATATGTGGAGACCCAGTACTTC.

The DNA for the CDR3 is TGTGCCAGCAGCTTGGAGGGACTAGCTCCCCAAGAGACCCAGTACTTC. This codes for CASSLEGLAPQETQYF. This sequence joins TRBV5-4 and TRBJ2-5; 9 bases align to TRBD2. V lost 0 bases to trimming and J lost 1 base; unmatched junction nucleotides: 4. CDR3 size: 16 residues. Germline V gene lookup returns CDR1 SGHNT and CDR2 YYREEE (reference sequence).

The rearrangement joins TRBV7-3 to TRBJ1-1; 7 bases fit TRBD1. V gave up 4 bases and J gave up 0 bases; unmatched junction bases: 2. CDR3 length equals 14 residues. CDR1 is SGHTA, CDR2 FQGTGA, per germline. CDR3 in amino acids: CASSSTGLNTEAFF. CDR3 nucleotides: TGTGCCAGCAGCTCGACAGGGCTGAACACTGAAGCTTTCTTT.

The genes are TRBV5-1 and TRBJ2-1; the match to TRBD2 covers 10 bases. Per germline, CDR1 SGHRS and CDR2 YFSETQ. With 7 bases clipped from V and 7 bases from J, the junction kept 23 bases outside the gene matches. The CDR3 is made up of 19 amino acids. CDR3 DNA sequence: TGCGCCAGCGGGACTCCGAGGACGGTGACTAGCGGGTCGGGTAATGAGCAGTTCTTC. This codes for CASGTPRTVTSGSGNEQFF.

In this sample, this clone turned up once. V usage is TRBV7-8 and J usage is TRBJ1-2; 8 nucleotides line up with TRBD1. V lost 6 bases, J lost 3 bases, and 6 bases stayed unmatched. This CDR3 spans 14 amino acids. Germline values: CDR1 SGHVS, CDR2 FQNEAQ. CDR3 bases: TGTGCCAGCAGTCACTCGACAGGGGACTATGGCTACACCTTC. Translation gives CASSHSTGDYGYTF.

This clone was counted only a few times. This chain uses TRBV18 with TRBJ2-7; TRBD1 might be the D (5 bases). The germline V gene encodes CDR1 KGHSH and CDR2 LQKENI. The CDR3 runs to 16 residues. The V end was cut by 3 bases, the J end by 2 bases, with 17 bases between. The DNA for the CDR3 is TGTGCCAGCTCACCCCCCTCGACAGTTTCAACCTACGAGCAGTACTTC. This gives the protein CASSPPSTVSTYEQYF.

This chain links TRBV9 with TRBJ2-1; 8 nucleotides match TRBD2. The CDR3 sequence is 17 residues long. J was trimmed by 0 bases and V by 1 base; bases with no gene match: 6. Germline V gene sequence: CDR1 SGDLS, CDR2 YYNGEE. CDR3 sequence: CASSVYYTSGSYNEQFF. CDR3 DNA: TGTGCCAGCAGCGTATATTATACTAGCGGCTCCTACAATGAGCAGTTCTTC.